This TCR beta chain was identified in a study of identical twins. The length of the CDR3 is 13 residues. The ends were cut back, 3 bases at V and 0 bases at J, with 5 bases in the middle. In germline, CDR1 is KGHSH, CDR2 LQKENI. TCRdb re-derived calls from the 5' RACE reads in MiXCR, one entry per CDR3 protein. The repertoire has 400,000 to 550,000 distinct CDR3 sequences, around 20% of them found once; the top ten carry approximately 0.95%. The data were also submitted as part of a second study, on T cells expressing NK-cell markers.

The chain recombines TRBV18 with TRBJ2-5; unclear D gene. The sequenced sample was CD4+ T cells sorted from blood. The TCR comes from a woman aged 18-29 years in good health. CDR3 residues: CASSPAYQETQYF. CDR3 in DNA: TGTGCCAGCTCACCGGCCTACCAAGAGACCCAGTACTTC.